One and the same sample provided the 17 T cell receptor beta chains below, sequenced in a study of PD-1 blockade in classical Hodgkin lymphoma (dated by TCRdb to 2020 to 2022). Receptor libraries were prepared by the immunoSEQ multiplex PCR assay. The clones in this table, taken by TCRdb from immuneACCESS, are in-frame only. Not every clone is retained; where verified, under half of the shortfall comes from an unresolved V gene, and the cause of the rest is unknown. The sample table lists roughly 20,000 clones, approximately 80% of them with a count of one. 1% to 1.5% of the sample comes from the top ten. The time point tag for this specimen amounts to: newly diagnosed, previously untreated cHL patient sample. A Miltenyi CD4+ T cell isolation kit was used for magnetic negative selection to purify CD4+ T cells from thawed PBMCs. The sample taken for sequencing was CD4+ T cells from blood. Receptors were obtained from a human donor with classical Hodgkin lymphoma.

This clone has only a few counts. The CDR3 DNA is TGTGCCAGCAGTGAAGCGGGGGCTAGCGGGACGATACAAGAGACCCAGTACTTC. Translated: CASSEAGASGTIQETQYF. The chain joins TRBV6-1 to TRBJ2-5; TRBD2 matches at 9 bases. This CDR3 contains 18 residues. V lost 0 bases, J lost 2 bases, and 10 bases stayed unmatched. Germline V gives CDR1 MNHNS, CDR2 SASEGT.

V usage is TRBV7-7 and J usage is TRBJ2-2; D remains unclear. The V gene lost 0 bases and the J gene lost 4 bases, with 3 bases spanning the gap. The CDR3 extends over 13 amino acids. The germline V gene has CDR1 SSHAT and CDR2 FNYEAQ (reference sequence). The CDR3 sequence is CASSLARTGELFF. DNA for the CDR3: TGTGCCAGCAGCTTAGCGCGCACCGGGGAGCTGTTTTTT.

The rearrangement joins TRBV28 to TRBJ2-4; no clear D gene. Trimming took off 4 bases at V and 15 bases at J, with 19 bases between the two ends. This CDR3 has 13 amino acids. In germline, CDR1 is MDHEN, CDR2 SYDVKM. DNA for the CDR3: TGTGCCAGCAGTTCCCCCGACGGAAGATATAGGTACTTC. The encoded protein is CASSSPDGRYRYF.

The CDR3 bases are TGTGCCAGTACCCAAAGCGCCGTCGCTATCTACGAGCAGTACTTC. This gives the protein CASTQSAVAIYEQYF. The chain joins TRBV19 to TRBJ2-7; no clear D. This CDR3 is built from 15 residues. CDR1 is LNHDA and CDR2 is SQIVND in the germline V gene (reference sequence). The V and J ends lost 7 bases and 3 bases respectively, with 19 bases between them.

The CDR3 loop reads CSALAATETQYF. The CDR3 DNA follows: TGCAGCGCCCTAGCGGCAACGGAGACCCAGTACTTC. This chain joins TRBV29-1 and TRBJ2-5; TRBD2 matches at 7 bases. V trimming: 7 bases; J trimming: 5 bases; junction bases outside the gene matches: 7. There are 12 residues in the CDR3. CDR1 SQVTM and CDR2 ANQGSEA come from the germline V gene.

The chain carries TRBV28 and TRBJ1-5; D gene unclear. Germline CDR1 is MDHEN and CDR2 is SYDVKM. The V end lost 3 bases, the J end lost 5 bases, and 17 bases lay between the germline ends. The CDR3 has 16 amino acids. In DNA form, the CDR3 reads TGTGCCAGCAGTTTTAGAGCTATTGGTCGAGATCAGCCCCAGCATTTT. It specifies CASSFRAIGRDQPQHF.

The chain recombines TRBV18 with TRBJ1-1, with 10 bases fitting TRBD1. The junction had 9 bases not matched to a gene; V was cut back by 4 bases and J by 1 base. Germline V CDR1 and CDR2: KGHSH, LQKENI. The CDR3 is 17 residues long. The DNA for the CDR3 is TGTGCCAGCTCACATTTCCGGGACAGGGGACCGAACACTGAAGCTTTCTTT. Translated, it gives CASSHFRDRGPNTEAFF.

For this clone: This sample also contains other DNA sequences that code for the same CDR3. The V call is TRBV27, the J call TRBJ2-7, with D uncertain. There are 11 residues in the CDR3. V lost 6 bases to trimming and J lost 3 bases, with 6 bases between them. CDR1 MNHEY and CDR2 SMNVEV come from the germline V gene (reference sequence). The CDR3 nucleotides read TGTGCCAGCAGCTCCTACTACGAGCAGTACTTC. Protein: CASSSYYEQYF.

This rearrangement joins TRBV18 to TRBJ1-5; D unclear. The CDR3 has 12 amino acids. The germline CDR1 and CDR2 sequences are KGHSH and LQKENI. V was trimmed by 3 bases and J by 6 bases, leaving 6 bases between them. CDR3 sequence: CASSPGGQPQHF. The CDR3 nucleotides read TGTGCCAGCTCACCCGGAGGTCAGCCCCAGCATTTT.

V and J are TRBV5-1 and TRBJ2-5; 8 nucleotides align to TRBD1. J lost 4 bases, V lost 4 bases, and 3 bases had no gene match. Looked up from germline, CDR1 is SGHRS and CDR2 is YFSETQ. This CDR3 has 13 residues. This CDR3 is CASSPRGPETQYF. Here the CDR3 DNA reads TGCGCCAGCAGCCCCAGGGGGCCAGAGACCCAGTACTTC.

CDR3 region: CASLGPGGGNTIYF. CDR3 sequence (DNA): TGTGCCAGCCTGGGTCCAGGCGGAGGAAACACCATATATTTT. The J gene is TRBJ1-3, the V gene TRBV6-1; D is undetermined. This CDR3 has 14 residues. Between the trimmed V and J ends, which lost 8 bases and 4 bases, there was a span of 15 bases. Looked up from germline, CDR1 is MNHNS and CDR2 is SASEGT.

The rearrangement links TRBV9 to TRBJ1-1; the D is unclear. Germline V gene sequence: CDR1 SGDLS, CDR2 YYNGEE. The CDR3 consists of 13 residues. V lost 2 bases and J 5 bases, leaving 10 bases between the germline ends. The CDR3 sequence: CASSVDLETEAFF. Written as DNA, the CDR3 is TGTGCCAGCAGCGTCGATCTGGAAACTGAAGCTTTCTTT.

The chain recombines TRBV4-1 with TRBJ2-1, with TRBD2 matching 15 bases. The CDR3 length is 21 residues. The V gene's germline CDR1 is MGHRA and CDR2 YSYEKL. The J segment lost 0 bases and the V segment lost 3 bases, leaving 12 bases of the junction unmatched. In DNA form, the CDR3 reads TGCGCCAGCAGCCATGCCCCGGGACTAGCGGGAGGAAGAGGCTCCTACAATGAGCAGTTCTTC. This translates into CASSHAPGLAGGRGSYNEQFF.

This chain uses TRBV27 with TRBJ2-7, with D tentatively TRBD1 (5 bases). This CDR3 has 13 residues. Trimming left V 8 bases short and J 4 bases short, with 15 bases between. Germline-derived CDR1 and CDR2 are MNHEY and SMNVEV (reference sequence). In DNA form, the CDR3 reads TGTGCCAGCGGACACAGGTTTCAGTACGAGCAGTACTTC. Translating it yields CASGHRFQYEQYF.

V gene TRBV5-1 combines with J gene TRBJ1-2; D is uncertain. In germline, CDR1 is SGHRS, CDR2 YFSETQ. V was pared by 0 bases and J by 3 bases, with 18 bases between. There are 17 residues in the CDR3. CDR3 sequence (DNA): TGCGCCAGCAGCTTGGCCCCGCGTTTATTGGGTTACTATGGCTACACCTTC. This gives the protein CASSLAPRLLGYYGYTF.

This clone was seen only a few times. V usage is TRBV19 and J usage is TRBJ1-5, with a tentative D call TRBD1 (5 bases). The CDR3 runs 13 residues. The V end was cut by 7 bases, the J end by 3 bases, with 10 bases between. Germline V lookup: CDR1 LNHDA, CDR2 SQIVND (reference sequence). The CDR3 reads CASTQGFNQPQHF. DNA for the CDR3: TGTGCCAGTACCCAGGGCTTCAATCAGCCCCAGCATTTT.

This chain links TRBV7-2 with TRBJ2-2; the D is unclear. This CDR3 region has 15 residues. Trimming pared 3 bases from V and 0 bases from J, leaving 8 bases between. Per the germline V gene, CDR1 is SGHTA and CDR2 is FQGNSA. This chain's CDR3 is CASSFSIANTGELFF. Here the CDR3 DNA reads TGTGCCAGCAGCTTCTCTATCGCGAACACCGGGGAGCTGTTTTTT.